This T cell receptor (beta chain) was retrieved from a study of OX40 agonist ivuxolimab in advanced cancers. Germline V gene lookup returns CDR1 GTSNPN and CDR2 SVGIG (reference sequence). CDR3 size: 14 residues. The assay was immunoSEQ multiplex PCR, and TCRdb's table has in-frame clones only and misses some. The table records under 55,000 clones, approximately 88% of them present only once. Findings and caveats of the study: Certain nonresponders likewise exhibited a low normalized T-cell clonal expansion. Partial responders at 0.1-3.0 mg/kg showed near-lowest clonal expansion.

Patients had blood sampled at baseline and again on cycle 4 day 1 and cycle 7 day 1. Turning to this clone: Its antigen is currently unknown.

The source is an adult with an advanced solid tumor such as melanoma, head and neck, liver or kidney cancer. The input for sequencing was CD4+ or CD8+ T cells sorted from blood, taken in a trial of the OX40 agonist ivuxolimab. The chain has TRBV30 and TRBJ2-5; 12 nucleotides agree with TRBD2. The DNA matches TRBJ2-7 better at its end, which makes the J call doubtful. This CDR3 is CAWSSTSGRSEQYF. CDR3 DNA sequence: TGTGCCTGGAGTAGCACTAGCGGGAGGAGCGAGCAGTACTTC.